The present T cell receptor beta chain was sequenced within a study of blood T cell repertoires in COVID-19. Repertoires were generated with immunoSEQ multiplex PCR, while TCRdb's copy carries only in-frame clones and drops some. In the table there are under 300,000 clones, roughly 91% of which are singletons. The CDR3 covers 15 residues. Germline lookup yields CDR1 SGHRS and CDR2 YFSETQ. V was shortened by 4 bases and J by 0 bases, with 12 bases between the two germline ends. Participants were aged roughly 18 to 89 years, lived in 20 to 25 US areas, and enrolled virtually. Sequences were obtained from PBMCs or T cells enriched from blood (not recorded which). The chain has TRBV5-1 and TRBJ2-3; a possible D gene is TRBD1 (5 bases). The clonotype originates from a woman aged 60-75 years who had recovered from COVID-19. DNA of the CDR3: TGCGCCAGCAGCCCATTGGGGCAGAGCACAGATACGCAGTATTTT. Its translation: CASSPLGQSTDTQYF.